A single sample gave rise to the 3 T cell receptor beta chains below, sequenced in a study of blood T cells in healthy people across ages (dated by TCRdb to between 2015 and 2017). Library method: 5' RACE. Sequencing was performed on an Illumina HiSeq 2500. The second PCR ran for about 6 to 12 cycles and used a J-beta primer mix along with a sample-barcoded 5' primer. TCRdb passed the public sequencing reads through fastp at Q25 and MiXCR, retaining productive beta sequences. For every CDR3 protein sequence, its rows merge into one entry that carries the most common genes and DNA. The sample table shows over 500,000 distinct CDR3 sequences, and 52% are seen once. Approximately 12% of the sample comes from the top ten. The sequenced material came from blood. The receptors derive from a woman aged 80 or over in good health.

This clonotype was counted only a few times. The chain joins TRBV11-1 to TRBJ2-2, with D possibly matching TRBD1 (6 bases). The CDR3 loop spans 15 amino acids. V lost 2 bases to trimming and J lost 3 bases, with 10 bases between them. The V gene's germline CDR1 is SGHAT and CDR2 FQDESV (reference sequence). The DNA for the CDR3 is TGTGCCAGCAGCTTACCGGACAGACACACCGGGGAGCTGTTTTTT. Translation gives CASSLPDRHTGELFF.

In its sample, this clonotype was seen many times. J is TRBJ2-1 and V is TRBV12-3 or TRBV12-4, with a weak D call TRBD1 (6 bases). CDR3 length: 14 amino acids. Trimming stripped 1 base from V and 7 bases from J, with 11 bases between. In nucleotides, the CDR3 is TGTGCCAGCAGTTTAGGGTCAGGGGAGAATGAGCAGTTCTTC. It is translated as CASSLGSGENEQFF.

A few counts support this clonotype. The chain joins TRBV20-1 to TRBJ2-7; TRBD1 agrees at 7 bases. Germline V CDR1 and CDR2: DFQATT, SNEGSKA (reference sequence). This CDR3 contains 15 residues. V dropped 0 bases and J dropped 3; count of bases not matched to a gene: 8. CDR3 sequence: CSARDRGQPLYEQYF. In DNA, the CDR3 is TGCAGTGCTAGAGATCGGGGACAGCCGCTCTACGAGCAGTACTTC.